A single sample gave rise to the 5 T cell receptor beta chains below, sequenced in a study of T cells after yellow fever vaccination (dated 2019 in TCRdb). The library was obtained by 5' RACE. Sequencing was carried out with an Illumina NovaSeq 6000. TCRdb reprocessing: public reads trimmed at Q25 with fastp, clones called with MiXCR, in-frame beta chains kept. Rows are unified per CDR3 protein, each entry keeping the most common DNA and genes. Recorded for this sample are just over 250,000 distinct CDR3 sequences; around 5.3% of them occurred a single time. About 3.5% of the sample belongs to the ten largest clones. The sample's treatment or condition, from its label and the paper: live attenuated yellow fever vaccine strain. The source was CD4+ T cells sorted from PBMCs, collected on the day of the yellow fever booster vaccination. Every receptor here comes from a man younger than 35 who received the YFV17D yellow fever vaccine.

This clonotype has more than one count but fewer than ten. Just one base apart from a much larger clone, this may be a read error. This chain links TRBV7-2 with TRBJ2-3; the D is unclear. Per germline, CDR1 SGHTA and CDR2 FQGNSA. There are 13 residues in the CDR3. The CDR3 bases are TGTGCCAGCAGCTTAGTGGTCACAGATAAGCAGTATTTT. Translation gives CASSLVVTDKQYF.

This clonotype turned up a few times. The rearrangement links TRBV10-2 to TRBJ2-4; 9 bases agree with TRBD2. The CDR3 totals 18 residues. Germline CDR1 WSHSY, CDR2 SAAADI. Losses at the gene ends were 2 bases for V and 1 base for J; bases not matched to a gene: 9. CDR3 DNA: TGCGCCAGCAGTGAGCGCGGGGGGGCCGGAGTCGCCAAAAACATTCAGTACTTC. This translates into CASSERGGAGVAKNIQYF.

This clonotype was observed many times. The chain is built from TRBV2 and TRBJ1-5; no firm D call. The CDR3 is 14 residues long. V was shortened by 2 bases and J by 4 bases, with 9 bases between the two germline ends. Germline lookup yields CDR1 SNHLY and CDR2 FYNNEI. The CDR3, as DNA: TGTGCCAGCAGTGAAAATACCAAGAATCAGCCCCAGCATTTT. This translates into CASSENTKNQPQHF.

The rearrangement links TRBV18 to TRBJ1-1, with D unresolved. CDR1 and CDR2 from the germline V gene are KGHSH and LQKENI. CDR3 length: 15 residues. Trimming cost V 0 bases and J 1 base, with 9 bases left between them. The CDR3 coding sequence is TGTGCCAGCTCACCACCTCAAATACAGAACACTGAAGCTTTCTTT. This encodes CASSPPQIQNTEAFF.

This clonotype was detected ten times or more. This sequence joins TRBV7-2 and TRBJ2-2; D remains unclear. This CDR3 has 14 residues. Germline loops: CDR1 SGHTA, CDR2 FQGNSA. V gave up 3 bases and J gave up 2 bases, with 7 bases separating them. CDR3 in DNA: TGTGCCAGCAGCTTCCGACGAAACACCGGGGAGCTGTTTTTT. Protein: CASSFRRNTGELFF.